The 27 T cell receptor beta chains below all came from one sample that was sequenced in a study of blood T cells in healthy people across ages. The authors ran a second PCR of about 7 to 11 cycles using a sample-barcoded 5' primer and a J-beta primer mix. TCRdb independently ran MiXCR on the 5' RACE reads; one entry per CDR3 protein. The repertoire holds about 640,000 distinct CDR3 sequences, with around 54% as singletons. Sample: blood. These receptors were obtained from a man aged 60-69 years in good health.

The chain carries TRBV4-1 and TRBJ2-5; D possibly corresponds to TRBD2 (6 bases). Per germline, CDR1 MGHRA and CDR2 YSYEKL. The CDR3 covers 12 residues. Trimming cost V 0 bases and J 11 bases, with 10 bases left between them. DNA of the CDR3: TGCGCCAGCAGCCAAGAAACTCGGGGGCAGTACTTC. Amino acids: CASSQETRGQYF.

This CDR3 reads CSASPGVLETQYF. The CDR3 nucleotides are TGCAGTGCTTCCCCGGGGGTCCTGGAGACCCAGTACTTC. The chain employs TRBV20-1 and TRBJ2-5, with a possible D match to TRBD2 (6 bases). This CDR3 has 13 amino acids. Germline V gene data show CDR1 as DFQATT and CDR2 as SNEGSKA (reference sequence). With 5 bases removed from V and 5 bases from J, the gap between germline ends came to 15 bases.

This clonotype was found a few times. The chain has TRBV20-1 and TRBJ2-5, with TRBD2 matching 10 bases. Trimming took 5 bases from V and 4 from J; bases not matched to a gene: 19. The CDR3 runs to 18 residues. Germline loops: CDR1 DFQATT, CDR2 SNEGSKA (reference sequence). The CDR3 reads CSASPTPGSGGASETQYF. The CDR3 coding sequence is TGCAGTGCTTCCCCAACCCCGGGGAGCGGGGGGGCTTCAGAGACCCAGTACTTC.

V gene TRBV6-2 or TRBV6-3 combines with J gene TRBJ2-2, with 11 positions matching TRBD2. The CDR3 consists of 16 residues. Per germline, CDR1 MNHEY and CDR2 SVGEGT. The trim removed 5 bases at V and 6 bases at J, leaving 8 bases unmatched. DNA for the CDR3: TGTGCCAGCAGTCCCAGGACTAGCGGGTGGGCCGGGGAGCTGTTTTTT. Its translation is CASSPRTSGWAGELFF.

This clonotype has more than one count but fewer than ten. The chain recombines TRBV6-6 with TRBJ2-1, with D perhaps matching TRBD1 (5 bases). Germline V lookup: CDR1 MNHNY, CDR2 SVGAGI (reference sequence). V shed 5 bases and J shed 2 bases, with 10 bases lying between them. The CDR3 has 14 residues. CDR3 amino acids: CASSLDSPYNEQFF. In DNA, the CDR3 is TGTGCCAGCAGTCTCGACAGTCCCTACAATGAGCAGTTCTTC.

This clonotype was seen at least ten times. This chain joins TRBV3-1 and TRBJ2-3; a possible D gene is TRBD2 (5 bases). Germline V lookup: CDR1 LGHDT, CDR2 YNNKEL (reference sequence). The CDR3 loop spans 13 amino acids. Trimming stripped 4 bases from V and 1 base from J, with 6 bases between. CDR3 coding DNA: TGTGCCAGCAGCCCCGGGGGCACAGATACGCAGTATTTT. It codes for CASSPGGTDTQYF.

This sequence joins TRBV12-3 or TRBV12-4 and TRBJ1-6, with D possibly being TRBD1 (5 bases). CDR3 length: 15 amino acids. Trimming removed 6 bases at V and 6 bases at J, with 15 bases between. The CDR3 DNA reads as TGTGCCAGCAGCCCCCGGGGCAGGTCTAATTCACCCCTCCACTTT. Translating it yields CASSPRGRSNSPLHF.

The chain joins TRBV12-3 or TRBV12-4 to TRBJ1-4; 7 nucleotides align to TRBD1. The CDR3 has 12 residues. Trimming took 3 bases from V and 8 from J; bases not matched to a gene: 0. Here the CDR3 DNA reads TGTGCCAGCAGTTTGGACAGGGAAAAACTGTTTTTT. The encoded protein is CASSLDREKLFF.

The chain links TRBV15 to TRBJ2-3, with 13 bases that match TRBD2. CDR1 and CDR2 (germline): LNHNV, YYDKDF (reference sequence). The CDR3 loop spans 16 amino acids. The junction had 2 bases not matched to a gene; V was cut back by 4 bases and J by 1 base. The CDR3 nucleotides read TGTGCCACCAGCATCGGGACTAGCGGGGGCACAGATACGCAGTATTTT. This translates into CATSIGTSGGTDTQYF.

This chain links TRBV28 with TRBJ1-4; D perhaps matches TRBD1 (6 bases). This CDR3 has 16 residues. V lost 6 bases and J lost 6, with 20 bases in between. CDR1 and CDR2 (germline): MDHEN, SYDVKM. CDR3 residues: CASSPPGGGVDEKLFF. The CDR3 DNA is TGTGCCAGCAGCCCCCCGGGGGGCGGAGTTGATGAAAAACTGTTTTTT.

A few counts support this clonotype. The CDR3 coding sequence is TGTGCCAGCAGTGCGACAGCCTATAATTCACCCCTCCACTTT. Translated: CASSATAYNSPLHF. The chain couples TRBV28 to TRBJ1-6, with D perhaps matching TRBD1 (5 bases). The V gene's germline CDR1 is MDHEN and CDR2 SYDVKM. The V gene lost 5 bases and the J gene lost 2 bases, with 7 bases spanning the gap. The CDR3 loop spans 14 amino acids.

The chain employs TRBV5-1 and TRBJ2-5, with TRBD1 matching 10 bases. The CDR3 totals 15 residues. J gave up 3 bases and V 3 bases, and 5 bases lay outside the gene matches. Germline loops: CDR1 SGHRS, CDR2 YFSETQ. The DNA of the CDR3 is TGCGCCAGCAGCTACCTCGGGACAGGGGAAGAGACCCAGTACTTC. As protein: CASSYLGTGEETQYF.

The chain couples TRBV5-1 to TRBJ2-1, with D perhaps TRBD1 (6 bases). The CDR3 covers 14 residues. Germline values: CDR1 SGHRS, CDR2 YFSETQ. Trimming took 4 bases from V and 7 from J, leaving 15 bases between them. The CDR3 DNA is TGCGCCAGCAGCGACCTCAGGGGCGGTAATGAGCAGTTCTTC. Protein sequence: CASSDLRGGNEQFF.

This chain links TRBV5-5 with TRBJ1-2, with 7 bases identical to TRBD1. CDR3 length equals 13 residues. Germline V CDR1 and CDR2: SGHKS, YYEKEE (reference sequence). V dropped 4 bases and J dropped 4; count of bases not matched to a gene: 4. CDR3 protein: CASSRGDSYGYTF. CDR3 DNA sequence: TGTGCCAGCAGCAGGGGGGACAGCTATGGCTACACCTTC.

The V gene is TRBV2, the J gene TRBJ2-2; maybe TRBD1 (6 bases). The CDR3 length is 15 residues. From germline, CDR1 is SNHLY and CDR2 FYNNEI. With 5 bases removed from V and 4 bases from J, the gap between germline ends came to 14 bases. The CDR3 reads CASSPRVDSTGELFF. The CDR3 nucleotides read TGTGCCAGCAGTCCAAGAGTGGACAGCACCGGGGAGCTGTTTTTT.

This rearrangement joins TRBV15 to TRBJ1-4; D is possibly TRBD1 (5 bases). V was shortened by 1 base and J by 0 bases, with 15 bases between the two germline ends. The CDR3 contains 18 residues. Germline loops: CDR1 LNHNV, CDR2 YYDKDF (reference sequence). The CDR3 DNA is TGTGCCACCAGCAGAGTGGTAGGGAGGGGCGCAACTAATGAAAAACTGTTTTTT. This sequence encodes CATSRVVGRGATNEKLFF. Looking up the rest from reference TRBV15 and TRBJ1-4 gives the full variable domain: DAMVIQNPRYQVTQFGKPVTLSCSQTLNHNVMYWYQQKSSQAPKLLFHYYDKDFNNEADTPDNFQSRRPNTSFCFLDIRSPGLGDTAMYLCATSRVVGRGATNEKLFFGSGTQLSVL.

This clonotype was observed a handful of times. The chain couples TRBV20-1 to TRBJ2-7, with 12 bases that match TRBD2. The CDR3 length is 14 residues. After removal of 6 bases from V and 5 bases from J, the junction contained 8 bases not matched to a gene. The V gene's germline CDR1 is DFQATT and CDR2 SNEGSKA (reference sequence). This CDR3 is CSAGLAGKVHEQYF. The CDR3 DNA follows: TGCAGTGCAGGACTAGCGGGGAAGGTCCACGAGCAGTACTTC.

This clonotype was counted between two and nine times. The chain combines TRBV29-1 with TRBJ2-3; no firm D call. This CDR3 is built from 12 residues. CDR1 is SQVTM and CDR2 is ANQGSEA in the germline V gene. V gave up 7 bases and J gave up 6 bases, with 14 bases separating them. CDR3 nucleotides: TGCAGCGCCGACCCGGGTAGGGATACGCAGTATTTT. Its translation: CSADPGRDTQYF.

There are a few counts of this clonotype. CDR3 in DNA: TGCAGTGCTAGCATTGGAACCTACGAGCAGTACTTC. This translates into CSASIGTYEQYF. This chain uses TRBV20-1 with TRBJ2-7; D uncertain. The CDR3 contains 12 residues. CDR1 and CDR2 from the germline V gene are DFQATT and SNEGSKA (reference sequence). V dropped 3 bases and J dropped 2 bases, with 8 bases sitting between them.

The chain carries TRBV27 and TRBJ2-5; 8 nucleotides line up with TRBD1. This CDR3 comprises 16 residues. Germline V gives CDR1 MNHEY, CDR2 SMNVEV (reference sequence). After removal of 5 bases from V and 2 bases from J, the junction contained 10 bases not matched to a gene. The CDR3 nucleotides are TGTGCCAGCAGTCCGCGGACAGGGTGGGATCAAGAGACCCAGTACTTC. Amino acid sequence: CASSPRTGWDQETQYF.

The genes are TRBV6-5 and TRBJ2-3; 12 nucleotides match TRBD2. V lost 4 bases to trimming and J lost 7 bases; unmatched junction nucleotides: 6. The CDR3 length is 15 residues. Germline V gene lookup returns CDR1 MNHEY and CDR2 SVGAGI. For the CDR3, the DNA is TGTGCCAGCAGTTCCTCGACTAGCGGGGGCTATACGCAGTATTTT. Translating it yields CASSSSTSGGYTQYF.

J is TRBJ2-4 and V is TRBV5-1; possibly TRBD1 or TRBD2 for D (6 bases each). This CDR3 contains 14 residues. The V gene lost 1 base and the J gene lost 8 bases, with 13 bases spanning the gap. Germline V lookup: CDR1 SGHRS, CDR2 YFSETQ. This CDR3 is CASSLRGAGDIQYF. CDR3 DNA: TGCGCCAGCAGCTTGAGGGGGGCAGGGGACATTCAGTACTTC.

This clonotype turned up a few times. The V gene is TRBV5-1, the J gene TRBJ1-1; the match to TRBD1 covers 10 bases. The length of the CDR3 is 14 residues. Looked up from germline, CDR1 is SGHRS and CDR2 is YFSETQ. J was trimmed by 4 bases and V by 4 bases; bases with no gene match: 4. The CDR3 loop is CASSVRTGGTEAFF. The CDR3 DNA is TGCGCCAGCAGCGTTCGGACAGGGGGCACTGAAGCTTTCTTT.

The chain combines TRBV28 with TRBJ2-5; weak D call: TRBD1 (6 bases). CDR3 length equals 13 residues. Trimming removed 6 bases from V and 7 bases from J, with 15 bases in between. Germline CDR1 and CDR2: MDHEN and SYDVKM. The CDR3 DNA is TGTGCCAGCAGAGACCAGGGGTCAGGGACCCAGTACTTC. The encoded protein is CASRDQGSGTQYF.

Details on this clonotype: Compared with germline, one end of the junction differs, possibly owing to a read error. The rearrangement links TRBV7-9 to TRBJ2-1, with 8 bases identical to TRBD1. CDR3 length: 17 amino acids. Germline V lookup: CDR1 SEHNR, CDR2 FQNEAQ (reference sequence). CDR3 DNA sequence: TGTGCCAGCAGCCCACCGACAGGGGACGGTACCTACACTGAGCAGTTCTTC. This encodes CASSPPTGDGTYTEQFF.

This clonotype occurred a few times. The chain recombines TRBV29-1 with TRBJ2-5, with D perhaps given as TRBD1 or TRBD2 (6 bases each). The V end was cut by 6 bases, the J end by 5 bases, with 22 bases between. Germline loops: CDR1 SQVTM, CDR2 ANQGSEA. The CDR3 extends over 15 amino acids. The CDR3 DNA follows: TGCAGCGTCTCCAATCCTGGGGGGCGCGGTGAGACCCAGTACTTC. Amino acids: CSVSNPGGRGETQYF.

This chain joins TRBV10-3 and TRBJ2-3; D not resolved. The CDR3 is 12 amino acids. In germline, CDR1 is ENHRY, CDR2 SYGVKD. Trimming shortened V by 10 bases and J by 5 bases, and 13 bases separated the two germline ends. CDR3 residues: CATGTEGDTQYF. The CDR3 nucleotides read TGTGCCACCGGCACGGAAGGAGATACGCAGTATTTT.